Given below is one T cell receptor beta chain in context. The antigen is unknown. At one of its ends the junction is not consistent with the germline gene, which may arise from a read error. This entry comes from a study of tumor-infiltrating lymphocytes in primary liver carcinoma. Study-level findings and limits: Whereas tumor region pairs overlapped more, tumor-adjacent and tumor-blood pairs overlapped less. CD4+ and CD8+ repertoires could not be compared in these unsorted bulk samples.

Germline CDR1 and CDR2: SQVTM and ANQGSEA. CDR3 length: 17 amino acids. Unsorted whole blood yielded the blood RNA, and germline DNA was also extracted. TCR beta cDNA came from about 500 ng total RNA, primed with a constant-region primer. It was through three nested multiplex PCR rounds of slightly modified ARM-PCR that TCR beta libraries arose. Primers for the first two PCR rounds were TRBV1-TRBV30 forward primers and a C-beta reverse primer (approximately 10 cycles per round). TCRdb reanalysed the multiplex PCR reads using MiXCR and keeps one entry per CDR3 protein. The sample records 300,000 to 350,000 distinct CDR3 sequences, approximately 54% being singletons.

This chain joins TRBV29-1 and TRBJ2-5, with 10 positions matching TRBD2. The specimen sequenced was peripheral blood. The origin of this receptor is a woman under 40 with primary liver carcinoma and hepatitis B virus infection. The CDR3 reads CSVERAGGIWYQETKYF. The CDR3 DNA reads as TGCAGCGTTGAAAGAGCGGGAGGGATATGGTACCAAGAGACCAAGTACTTC.